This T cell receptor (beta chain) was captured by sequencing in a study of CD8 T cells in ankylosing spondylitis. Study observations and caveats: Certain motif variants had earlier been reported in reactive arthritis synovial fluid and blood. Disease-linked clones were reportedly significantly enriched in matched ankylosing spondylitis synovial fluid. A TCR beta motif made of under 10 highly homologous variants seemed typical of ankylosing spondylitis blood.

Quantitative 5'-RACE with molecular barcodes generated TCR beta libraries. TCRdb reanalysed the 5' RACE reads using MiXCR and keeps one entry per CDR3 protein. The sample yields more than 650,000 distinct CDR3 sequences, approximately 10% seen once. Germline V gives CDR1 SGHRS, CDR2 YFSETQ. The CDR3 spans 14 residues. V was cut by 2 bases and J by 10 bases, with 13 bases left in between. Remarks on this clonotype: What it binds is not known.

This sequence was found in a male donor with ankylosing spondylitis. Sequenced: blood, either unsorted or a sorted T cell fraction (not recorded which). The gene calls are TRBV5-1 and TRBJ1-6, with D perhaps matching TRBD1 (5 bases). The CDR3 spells CASSFPGDLSPLHF. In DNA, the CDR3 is TGCGCCAGCAGCTTCCCGGGGGATTTGTCACCCCTCCACTTT.